This record covers a single T cell receptor (beta chain). The antigen is not known. V was cut by 1 base and J by 7 bases, with 19 bases left in between. The CDR3 has 16 residues. Germline V lookup: CDR1 SGHTA, CDR2 FQGNSA. The data were obtained in a study of T cell repertoires in cytomegalovirus infection. MiXCR was run by TCRdb on the reads, yielding one entry per CDR3 protein. The profile shows 450,000 to 650,000 distinct CDR3 sequences, around two fifths of them singletons. The chain uses TRBV7-2 and TRBJ1-2; D possibly corresponds to TRBD1 (6 bases). The starting material was cultured PBMCs, obtained from culture after CMV antigen stimulation. This TCR came from a human donor in good health (CMV status not recorded). Some clones in this sample may be carry-over from other donors' samples. The CDR3 region has the DNA TGTGCCAGCAGCTTAGAGGCCTCAGGGGTTTACGGTGGCTACACCTTC. Translation: CASSLEASGVYGGYTF.